This T cell receptor beta chain was sequenced for a study of PD-1 blockade in classical Hodgkin lymphoma. Study details: Once every 2 weeks, patients received intravenous nivolumab at 3 mg/kg. Study-wide findings and caveats: Although disease activity or prior therapy may be involved, causes of the repertoire differences remain undefined.

All the patients suffered relapse after autologous stem cell transplantation, and brentuximab vedotin exposure differed. A word on this clone: No antigen is known for it.

V was cut by 6 bases and J by 7 bases, with 22 bases left in between. This CDR3 has 15 residues. CDR1 is SGHRS, CDR2 YFSETQ, per germline. Profiling relied on immunoSEQ multiplex PCR, and the TCRdb table lists in-frame clones only, not all of them. The sample carries about 93,000 clones, 80% to 95% recorded once. The TCR originated in a human donor with classical Hodgkin lymphoma. J is TRBJ1-1 and V is TRBV5-1; D ambiguous. The sample was peripheral blood mononuclear cells (PBMCs), taken before the second cycle of nivolumab. This chain's CDR3 is CASNPLDSGWSEAFF. The CDR3 DNA is TGCGCCAGCAACCCCCTAGACTCCGGGTGGAGTGAAGCTTTCTTT.